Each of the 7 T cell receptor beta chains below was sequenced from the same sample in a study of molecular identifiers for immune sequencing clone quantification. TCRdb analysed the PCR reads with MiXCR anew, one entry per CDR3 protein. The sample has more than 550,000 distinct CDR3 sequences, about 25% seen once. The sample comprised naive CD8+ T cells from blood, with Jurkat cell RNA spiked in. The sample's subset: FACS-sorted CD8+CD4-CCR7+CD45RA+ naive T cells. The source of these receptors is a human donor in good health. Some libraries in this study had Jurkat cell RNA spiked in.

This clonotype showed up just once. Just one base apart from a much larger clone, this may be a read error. The CDR3 DNA reads TGTGCCAGCAGTACACGACAGGCGTTGAGCACTGAAGCTTTCTTT. This translates into CASSTRQALSTEAFF. The V gene is TRBV25-1, the J gene TRBJ1-1, with a tentative D call TRBD1 (6 bases). Germline-derived CDR1 and CDR2 are MGHDK and SYGVNS. Trimming left V 5 bases short and J 4 bases short, with 17 bases between. The CDR3 contains 15 residues.

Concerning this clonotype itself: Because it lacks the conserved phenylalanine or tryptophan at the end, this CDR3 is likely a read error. In nucleotides, the CDR3 is TGCGCCAGCAGCTCTATAGGGCCTTTCTACAATGAGCAGTTCTCC. Its protein is CASSSIGPFYNEQFS. This chain connects TRBV11-2 to TRBJ2-1; D gene ambiguous. In germline, CDR1 is SGHAT, CDR2 FQNNGV. The CDR3 is made up of 15 amino acids.

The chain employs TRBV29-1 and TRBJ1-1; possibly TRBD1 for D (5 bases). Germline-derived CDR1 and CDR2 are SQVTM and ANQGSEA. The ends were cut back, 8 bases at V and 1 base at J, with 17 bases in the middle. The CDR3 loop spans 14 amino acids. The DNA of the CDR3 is TGCAGCACAACACGGGACGGACGGAACACTGAAGCTTTCTTT. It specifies CSTTRDGRNTEAFF. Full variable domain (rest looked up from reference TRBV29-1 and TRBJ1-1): SAVISQKPSRDICQRGTSLTIQCQVDSQVTMMFWYRQQPGQSLTLIATANQGSEATYESGFVIDKFPISRPNLTFSTLTVSNMSPEDSSIYLCSTTRDGRNTEAFFGQGTRLTVV.

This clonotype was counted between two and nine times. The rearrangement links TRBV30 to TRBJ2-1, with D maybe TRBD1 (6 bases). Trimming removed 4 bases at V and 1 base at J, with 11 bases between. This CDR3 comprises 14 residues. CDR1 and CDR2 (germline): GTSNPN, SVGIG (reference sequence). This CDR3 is CAWNEGHSYNEQFF. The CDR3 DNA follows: TGTGCCTGGAATGAGGGACATTCCTACAATGAGCAGTTCTTC.

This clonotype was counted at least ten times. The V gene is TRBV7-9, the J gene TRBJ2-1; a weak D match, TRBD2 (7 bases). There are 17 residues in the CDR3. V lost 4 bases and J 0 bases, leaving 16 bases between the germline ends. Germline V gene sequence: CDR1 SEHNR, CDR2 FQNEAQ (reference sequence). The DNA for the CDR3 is TGTGCCAGCAGCTCGTCGGGGGGCCTGAGCTCCTACAATGAGCAGTTCTTC. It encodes CASSSSGGLSSYNEQFF.

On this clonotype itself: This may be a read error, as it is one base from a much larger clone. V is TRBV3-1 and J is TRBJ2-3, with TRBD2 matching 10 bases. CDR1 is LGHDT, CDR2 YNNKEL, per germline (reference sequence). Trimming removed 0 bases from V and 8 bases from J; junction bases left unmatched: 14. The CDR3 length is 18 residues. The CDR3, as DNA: TGTGCCAGCAGCCAAGACCCGGGGCTAGCGGGAGACCCAGCTACGCAGTATTTT. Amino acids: CASSQDPGLAGDPATQYF.

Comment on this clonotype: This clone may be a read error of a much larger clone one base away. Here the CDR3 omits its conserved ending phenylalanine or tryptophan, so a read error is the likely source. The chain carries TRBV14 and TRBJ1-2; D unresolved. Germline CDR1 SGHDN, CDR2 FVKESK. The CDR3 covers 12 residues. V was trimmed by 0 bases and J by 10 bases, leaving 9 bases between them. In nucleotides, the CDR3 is TGTGCCAGCAGCCAAGATCGAGCCTTCTACACCTCC. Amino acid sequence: CASSQDRAFYTS.